This T cell receptor (beta chain) was retrieved from a study of OX40 agonist ivuxolimab in advanced cancers. Study summary: Dose-escalation patients were diagnosed with hepatocellular carcinoma, melanoma, renal cell cancer or head and neck cancer. Of the participants, about 40% had some prior anti-PD-1, anti-PD-L1 or anti-CTLA-4 therapy, which was allowed. Notes on the study in general: Researchers did not establish what antigens the expanded peripheral T cells target.

Germline loops: CDR1 SGHTA, CDR2 FQGNSA. V lost 1 base to trimming and J lost 1 base, with 5 bases between them. This CDR3 contains 13 residues. TCRdb's table, derived via immunoSEQ multiplex PCR, lists solely in-frame clones and lacks some. The table shows tens of thousands of clones, with 85% occurring only once. About this clone: As yet, its antigen is unknown.

The sequence was collected from an adult with an advanced solid tumor such as melanoma, head and neck, liver or kidney cancer. The V and J genes are TRBV7-2 and TRBJ2-7; D is uncertain. The material was CD4+ or CD8+ T cells sorted from blood, obtained in a trial of the OX40 agonist ivuxolimab. Here the CDR3 reads CASSLDVSYEQYF. For the CDR3, the DNA is TGTGCCAGCAGCTTAGATGTTTCCTACGAGCAGTACTTC.